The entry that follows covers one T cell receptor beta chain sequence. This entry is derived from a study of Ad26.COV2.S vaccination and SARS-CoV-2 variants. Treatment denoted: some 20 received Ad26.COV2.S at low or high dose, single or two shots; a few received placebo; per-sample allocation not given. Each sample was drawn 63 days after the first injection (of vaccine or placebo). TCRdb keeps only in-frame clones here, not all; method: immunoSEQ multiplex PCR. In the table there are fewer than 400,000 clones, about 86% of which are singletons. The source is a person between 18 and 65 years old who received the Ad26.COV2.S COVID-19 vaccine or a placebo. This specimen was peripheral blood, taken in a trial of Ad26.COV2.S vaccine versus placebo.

DNA of the CDR3: TGTGCCAGCAGCCTGAAGGCAATGAGTGGCAACACTGAAGCTTTCTTT. As protein: CASSLKAMSGNTEAFF. The chain couples TRBV7-2 to TRBJ1-1; unclear D gene. The CDR3 runs 16 residues. Deletions cut 5 bases from V and 2 bases from J, with 18 bases between. Germline V gene sequence: CDR1 SGHTA, CDR2 FQGNSA.